This T cell receptor beta chain appears in the sequencing data of a study of cytomegalovirus exposure and HLA in healthy donors. Notes on the study in general: The listing of fewer than 200 TCR beta chains classed them as cytomegalovirus-associated.

Trimming removed 1 base from V and 0 bases from J; junction bases left unmatched: 3. CDR1 and CDR2 from the germline V gene are SGHVS and FNYEAQ. The CDR3 totals 16 residues. 13 Jbeta primers and 60 Vbeta primers were used for the PCR. Assay used: immunoSEQ multiplex PCR; TCRdb lists only in-frame clones, some missing. The sample carries some 84,000 clones, roughly 61% recorded once. As to this clone: Its antigen is undetermined.

Sequencing was done on a sample of PBMCs. The V call is TRBV7-6, the J call TRBJ2-1; TRBD2 agrees at 7 bases. The receptor was derived from a woman in her thirties or forties in good health and CMV-seropositive. The CDR3 here is CASSLVRGSSYNEQFF. CDR3 nucleotide sequence: TGTGCCAGCAGCTTAGTGCGCGGGAGCTCCTACAATGAGCAGTTCTTC.